This T cell receptor beta chain comes out of a study of cytomegalovirus exposure and HLA in healthy donors. 13 Jbeta primers and 60 Vbeta primers were used for the PCR. Libraries were prepared by immunoSEQ multiplex PCR; TCRdb keeps only in-frame clonotypes and omits some of them. This repertoire shows over 150,000 clones, less than 85% found once; its top ten account for around 5%. Comments on this clone: Its cognate antigen is unknown.

General study points: Later work associated fewer than 20,000 TCR beta sequences with HLA alleles at 0.05 false discovery rate. About 150 TCR beta chains were listed as cytomegalovirus-associated. What a later analysis showed was that several of the most significant clusters appeared linked to common viral pathogens.

Trimming removed 6 bases at V and 2 bases at J, with 17 bases between. The germline V gene encodes CDR1 MDHEN and CDR2 SYDVKM. The CDR3 sequence is 15 residues long. Although they were nominally healthy when sampled, donors likely had unrecorded immune exposures. The TCR originated in a man between 18 and 29 years old in good health and CMV-seronegative. J is TRBJ2-7 and V is TRBV28; tentatively, D is TRBD1 (6 bases). Specimen: PBMCs. Written as DNA, the CDR3 is TGTGCCAGCAGCGTTCTCACAGGGACGACCTACGAGCAGTACTTC. Translated, it gives CASSVLTGTTYEQYF.